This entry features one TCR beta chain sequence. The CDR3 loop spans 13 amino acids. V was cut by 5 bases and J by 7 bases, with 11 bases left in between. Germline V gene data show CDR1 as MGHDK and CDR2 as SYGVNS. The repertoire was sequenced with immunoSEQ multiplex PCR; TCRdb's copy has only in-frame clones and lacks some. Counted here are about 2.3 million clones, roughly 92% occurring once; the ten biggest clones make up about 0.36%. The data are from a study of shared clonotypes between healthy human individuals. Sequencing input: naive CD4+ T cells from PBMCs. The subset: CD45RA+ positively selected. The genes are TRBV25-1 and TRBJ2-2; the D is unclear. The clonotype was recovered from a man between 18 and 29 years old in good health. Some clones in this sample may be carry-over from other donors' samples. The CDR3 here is CASSTLWGGELFF. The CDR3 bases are TGTGCCAGCAGTACACTTTGGGGCGGGGAGCTGTTTTTT.